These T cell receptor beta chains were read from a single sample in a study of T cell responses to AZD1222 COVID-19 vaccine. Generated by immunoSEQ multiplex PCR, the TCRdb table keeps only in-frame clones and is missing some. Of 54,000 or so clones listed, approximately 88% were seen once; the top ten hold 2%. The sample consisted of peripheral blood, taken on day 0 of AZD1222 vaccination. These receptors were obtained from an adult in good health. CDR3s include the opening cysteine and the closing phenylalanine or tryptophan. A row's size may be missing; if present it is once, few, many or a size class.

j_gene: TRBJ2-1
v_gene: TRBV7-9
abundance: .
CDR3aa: CASSSQGIEQFF

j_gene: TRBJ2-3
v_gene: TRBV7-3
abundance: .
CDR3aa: CASSQLAGGRRDTQYF

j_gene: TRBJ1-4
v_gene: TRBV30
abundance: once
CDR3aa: CASDRTNEKLFF

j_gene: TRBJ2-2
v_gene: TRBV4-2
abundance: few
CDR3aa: CASSHGEASGALNTGELFF

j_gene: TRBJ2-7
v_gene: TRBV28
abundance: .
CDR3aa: CASSFSSGRLYEQYF

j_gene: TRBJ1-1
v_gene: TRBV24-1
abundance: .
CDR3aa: CATSQEGTTEAFF

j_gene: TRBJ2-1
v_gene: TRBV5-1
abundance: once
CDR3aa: CASSLGGGRPTGEQFF

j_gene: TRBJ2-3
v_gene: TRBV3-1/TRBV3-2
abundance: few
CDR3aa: CASSQKILAGGPSADTQYF

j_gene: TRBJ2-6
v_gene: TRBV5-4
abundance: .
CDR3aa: CASSGDRAGANVLTF

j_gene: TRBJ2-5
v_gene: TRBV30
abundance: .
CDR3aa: CAWSVGTQYF

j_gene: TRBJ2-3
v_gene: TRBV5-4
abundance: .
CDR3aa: CASSLGLPKDTQYF

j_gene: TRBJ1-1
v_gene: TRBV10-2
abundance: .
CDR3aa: CASIGTANTEAFF

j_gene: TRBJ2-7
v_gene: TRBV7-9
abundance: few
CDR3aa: CASSSHNSLYEQYF

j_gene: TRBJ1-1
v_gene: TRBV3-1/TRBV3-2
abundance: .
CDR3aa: CASSQDYGAQAFF

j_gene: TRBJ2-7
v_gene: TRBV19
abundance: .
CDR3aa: CASSMVPYYEQYF

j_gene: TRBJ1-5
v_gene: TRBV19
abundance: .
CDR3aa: CASSMYYRGASSNQPQHF

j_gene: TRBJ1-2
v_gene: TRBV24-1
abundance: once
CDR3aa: CATSDPGQGGESYGYTF

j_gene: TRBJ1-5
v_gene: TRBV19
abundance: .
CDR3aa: CASRGQGPPNQPQHF

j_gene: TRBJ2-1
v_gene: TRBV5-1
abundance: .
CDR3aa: CASSLLAGEYNEQFF

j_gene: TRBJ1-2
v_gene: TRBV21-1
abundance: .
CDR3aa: CATYTKTGTGGFYGYTF

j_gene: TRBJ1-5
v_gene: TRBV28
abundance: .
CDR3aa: CASNMGARSNQPQHF

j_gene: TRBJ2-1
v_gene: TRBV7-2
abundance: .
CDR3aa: CASSLEVGYNEQFF